This TCR beta chain came from a study of cytomegalovirus exposure and HLA in healthy donors. Findings and limits, study-wide: Researchers counted roughly 150 TCR beta chains as cytomegalovirus-associated.

The V gene's germline CDR1 is SGHVS and CDR2 FQNEAQ. The CDR3 covers 17 residues. V was clipped by 4 bases and J by 5 bases, with 20 bases between them. Regarding this clone: Its antigen remains unidentified.

The PCR made use of 60 Vbeta and 13 Jbeta primers. Generated by immunoSEQ multiplex PCR, the TCRdb table keeps only in-frame clones and is missing some. The repertoire has over 150,000 clones, approximately 81% of them found once; the top ten carry 7%. V gene TRBV7-8 combines with J gene TRBJ2-2, with a possible D match to TRBD1 (6 bases). The sample comprised PBMCs. This TCR came from a woman in her twenties or thirties in good health and CMV-seropositive. The DNA of the CDR3 is TGTGCCAGCAGCTACTTCAGGGGCGGCTCGGGTACCGGGGAGCTGTTTTTT. Amino acids: CASSYFRGGSGTGELFF. Complete variable domain (other parts from reference TRBV7-8 and TRBJ2-2): GAGVSQSPRYKVAKRGQDVALRCDPISGHVSLFWYQQALGQGPEFLTYFQNEAQLDKSGLPSDRFFAERPEGSVSTLKIQRTQQEDSAVYLCASSYFRGGSGTGELFFGEGSRLTVL.